These 21 T cell receptor beta chains originate from one sample sequenced in a study of cytomegalovirus exposure and HLA in healthy donors. PCR was performed using 60 Vbeta and 13 Jbeta primers. TCRdb's table, derived via immunoSEQ multiplex PCR, lists solely in-frame clones and lacks some. The table lists about 140,000 clones, approximately 82% of them singletons. Input material: PBMCs. Source of these receptors: a man aged 18 to 30 in good health and CMV-seropositive.

This clone has a handful of counts. The genes are TRBV6-6 and TRBJ2-5; TRBD2 matches at 13 bases. V shed 0 bases, J shed 4 bases, and the junction held 2 bases outside the gene matches. In germline, CDR1 is MNHNY, CDR2 SVGAGI (reference sequence). The CDR3 is 16 amino acids. Written as DNA, the CDR3 is TGTGCCAGCAGTTACTCGAGACTAGCGGGAGGAGAGACCCAGTACTTC. Translation gives CASSYSRLAGGETQYF.

This clone was counted a few times. The genes are TRBV19 and TRBJ2-1; 7 positions agree with TRBD2. Losses at the gene ends were 4 bases for V and 7 bases for J; bases not matched to a gene: 10. Germline V CDR1 and CDR2: LNHDA, SQIVND (reference sequence). This CDR3 is 15 amino acids long. The CDR3 reads CASSKVAGAWNEQFF. DNA for the CDR3: TGTGCCAGTAGTAAAGTGGCGGGAGCGTGGAATGAGCAGTTCTTC.

The CDR3 region has the DNA TGTGCCAGCAGGGTTATCCGGGAACGGACCGGGGAGCTGTTTTTT. This sequence encodes CASRVIRERTGELFF. The V gene is TRBV2, the J gene TRBJ2-2; possibly TRBD2 for D (5 bases). This CDR3 is 15 amino acids long. V lost 6 bases and J 5 bases, leaving 16 bases between the germline ends. Germline V gives CDR1 SNHLY, CDR2 FYNNEI.

The chain uses TRBV19 and TRBJ1-5; D is undetermined. CDR1 is LNHDA, CDR2 SQIVND, per germline (reference sequence). The CDR3 has 14 amino acids. Deletions cut 5 bases from V and 3 bases from J, with 11 bases between. Here the CDR3 reads CASSAQVVNQPQHF. The CDR3 DNA reads TGTGCCAGTAGTGCGCAGGTCGTCAATCAGCCCCAGCATTTT. The full variable domain, in which reference TRBV19 and TRBJ1-5 provide the parts outside the CDR3, is DGGITQSPKYLFRKEGQNVTLSCEQNLNHDAMYWYRQDPGQGLRLIYYSQIVNDFQKGDIAEGYSVSREKKESFPLTVTSAQKNPTAFYLCASSAQVVNQPQHFGDGTRLSIL.

V and J are TRBV15 and TRBJ2-7, with 9 bases identical to TRBD1. V trimming: 4 bases; J trimming: 0 bases; junction bases outside the gene matches: 7. CDR1 and CDR2 from the germline V gene are LNHNV and YYDKDF (reference sequence). The CDR3 loop spans 16 amino acids. CDR3 in DNA: TGTGCCACCAGCAACTTCCAGACAGGGGGCTCCTACGAGCAGTACTTC. It translates to CATSNFQTGGSYEQYF. Variable domain in full (rest from reference TRBV15 and TRBJ2-7): DAMVIQNPRYQVTQFGKPVTLSCSQTLNHNVMYWYQQKSSQAPKLLFHYYDKDFNNEADTPDNFQSRRPNTSFCFLDIRSPGLGDTAMYLCATSNFQTGGSYEQYFGPGTRLTVT.

This chain uses TRBV27 with TRBJ2-3, with 9 bases lining up with TRBD2. V lost 5 bases to trimming and J lost 2 bases; unmatched junction nucleotides: 11. Germline loops: CDR1 MNHEY, CDR2 SMNVEV (reference sequence). This CDR3 spans 17 amino acids. As DNA, the CDR3 is TGTGCCAGCAGTCAAACGGTGGCGGGAGGGAACACAGATACGCAGTATTTT. Translation gives CASSQTVAGGNTDTQYF.

The chain joins TRBV4-1 to TRBJ1-1; D unclear. The ends were cut back, 3 bases at V and 0 bases at J, with 8 bases in the middle. CDR1 and CDR2 from the germline V gene are MGHRA and YSYEKL. The CDR3 loop spans 14 amino acids. The CDR3 sequence: CASSQAGVNTEAFF. The CDR3 coding sequence is TGCGCCAGCAGCCAGGCCGGAGTGAACACTGAAGCTTTCTTT.

CDR3 sequence (DNA): TGTGCCAGCAGCCTACGACAGGGGTCCTATAATTCACCCCTCCACTTT. This sequence encodes CASSLRQGSYNSPLHF. The V and J genes are TRBV5-6 and TRBJ1-6; 8 nucleotides align to TRBD1. The V segment lost 4 bases and the J segment 1 base; nucleotides outside the gene matches: 4. This CDR3 contains 16 residues. Germline values: CDR1 SGHDT, CDR2 YYEEEE.

The rearrangement links TRBV7-2 to TRBJ2-7; TRBD2 aligns across 9 bases. The CDR3 totals 15 residues. With V trimmed by 0 bases and J by 0 bases, 0 bases remained unmatched. Germline lookup yields CDR1 SGHTA and CDR2 FQGNSA. CDR3 DNA: TGTGCCAGCAGCTTAGCTAGCGGGAGCTCCTACGAGCAGTACTTC. Its protein is CASSLASGSSYEQYF.

This clone appeared a few times. The J gene is TRBJ2-2, the V gene TRBV19; 8 positions match TRBD1. From germline, CDR1 is LNHDA and CDR2 SQIVND (reference sequence). V shed 4 bases, J shed 4 bases, and the junction held 5 bases outside the gene matches. This CDR3 is built from 15 residues. The CDR3, as DNA: TGTGCCAGTAGTAGACTAGGACAGGGCACCGGGGAGCTGTTTTTT. The encoded protein is CASSRLGQGTGELFF.

CDR3: CASQRGINQPQHF. The CDR3, as DNA: TGTGCCAGCCAGCGGGGGATCAATCAGCCCCAGCATTTT. The chain joins TRBV2 to TRBJ1-5, with TRBD1 as a possible D gene (5 bases). Looked up from germline, CDR1 is SNHLY and CDR2 is FYNNEI. The CDR3 sequence is 13 residues long. V lost 8 bases, J lost 3 bases, and 11 bases lay in between.

V usage is TRBV19 and J usage is TRBJ2-7, with 7 bases fitting TRBD1. Unmatched junction bases numbered 9, after V lost 3 bases and J lost 1 base. There are 16 residues in the CDR3. Germline V gene data show CDR1 as LNHDA and CDR2 as SQIVND (reference sequence). The CDR3 here is CASSMVPGQRSYEQYF. The CDR3 DNA reads TGTGCCAGTAGTATGGTCCCGGGACAGAGGTCCTACGAGCAGTACTTC.

The V call is TRBV28, the J call TRBJ2-5; possible D gene TRBD1, 6 bases. Germline loops: CDR1 MDHEN, CDR2 SYDVKM. The germline V and J ends were trimmed by 2 bases and 2 bases, with 6 bases remaining between them. This CDR3 spans 13 amino acids. CDR3 amino acids: CASSLQGQETQYF. CDR3 bases: TGTGCCAGCAGTTTACAGGGGCAAGAGACCCAGTACTTC.

This sequence joins TRBV20-1 and TRBJ2-1; possible D gene TRBD2, 5 bases. CDR1 and CDR2 from the germline V gene are DFQATT and SNEGSKA (reference sequence). The V and J ends lost 5 bases and 12 bases respectively, with 14 bases between them. This CDR3 is 11 amino acids long. Written as DNA, the CDR3 is TGCAGTGCTTTACCCGGAGGAGGGCAGTTCTTC. It specifies CSALPGGGQFF.

The CDR3 region is CASSLVAGGNTGELFF. The CDR3 nucleotides are TGTGCCAGCAGCTTAGTAGCGGGAGGTAACACCGGGGAGCTGTTTTTT. The chain employs TRBV7-6 and TRBJ2-2; TRBD2 aligns across 10 bases. With V trimmed by 1 base and J by 2 bases, 1 base remained unmatched. The CDR3 loop spans 16 amino acids. Germline-derived CDR1 and CDR2 are SGHVS and FNYEAQ.

The J gene is TRBJ2-7, the V gene TRBV30; unclear D gene. Trimming shortened V by 0 bases and J by 6 bases, and 15 bases separated the two germline ends. Germline values: CDR1 GTSNPN, CDR2 SVGIG (reference sequence). This CDR3 contains 14 residues. The CDR3 nucleotides are TGTGCCTGGAGTGTACCCCCCAGTCAAAGCGAGCAGTACTTC. Protein sequence: CAWSVPPSQSEQYF.

The chain employs TRBV5-6 and TRBJ2-1; 8 nucleotides align to TRBD1. This CDR3 comprises 16 residues. The junction had 6 bases not matched to a gene; V was cut back by 4 bases and J by 0 bases. The germline gives CDR1 SGHDT, CDR2 YYEEEE. In nucleotides, the CDR3 is TGTGCCAGCAGCCTGAGGGACAGGAGCTCCTACAATGAGCAGTTCTTC. It encodes CASSLRDRSSYNEQFF.

This chain joins TRBV27 and TRBJ2-1; 13 positions agree with TRBD2. The V and J ends lost 8 bases and 6 bases, in that order; junction bases with no gene match: 16. This CDR3 comprises 18 residues. CDR1 is MNHEY and CDR2 is SMNVEV in the germline V gene (reference sequence). CDR3: CASVDLTKLAGGSNEQFF. The CDR3 nucleotides read TGTGCCAGCGTAGACCTAACTAAACTAGCGGGAGGGAGCAATGAGCAGTTCTTC.

This sequence joins TRBV19 and TRBJ2-3; 16 bases agree with TRBD2. Germline V gives CDR1 LNHDA, CDR2 SQIVND (reference sequence). This CDR3 region has 22 residues. V dropped 4 bases and J dropped 3; count of bases not matched to a gene: 19. CDR3 nucleotides: TGTGCCAGTAGTACCTACGACGGGACTAGCGGGAGGGCCGAGTATGGTACAGATACGCAGTATTTT. Translated: CASSTYDGTSGRAEYGTDTQYF.

This rearrangement joins TRBV30 to TRBJ1-6; no reliable D call. The CDR3 extends over 13 amino acids. In germline, CDR1 is GTSNPN, CDR2 SVGIG (reference sequence). Between the trimmed V and J ends, which lost 0 bases and 10 bases, there was a span of 10 bases. The CDR3 nucleotides read TGTGCCTGGAGTGTTCGAGGGCGATCACCCCTCCACTTT. This translates into CAWSVRGRSPLHF.

The chain combines TRBV5-1 with TRBJ2-7, with TRBD2 matching 7 bases. Germline trimming cut 4 bases from V and 4 bases from J; bases unmatched to any gene: 8. The CDR3 totals 14 residues. Germline V gene data show CDR1 as SGHRS and CDR2 as YFSETQ. The CDR3 here is CASSPRGGGYEQYF. CDR3 DNA sequence: TGCGCCAGCAGCCCCCGTGGGGGGGGGTACGAGCAGTACTTC.